This T cell receptor (beta chain) was sequenced during a study of T-cell reconstitution after alpha-beta-depleted transplantation in children. Overall study findings and caveats: T-cell counts and diversity at one year following transplant were attributed mainly to newly produced T cells.

In this sample, this clonotype turned up many times. The antigen remains undetermined. Preparation of the TCRbeta library involved a method that used unique molecular identifiers. TCRdb reprocessed the PCR reads via MiXCR and lists one record per CDR3 protein. The sample has about 300,000 distinct CDR3 sequences, approximately 7.3% seen once. The length of the CDR3 is 13 residues. Trimming left V 1 base short and J 6 bases short, with 7 bases between. In germline, CDR1 is SGHKS, CDR2 YYEKEE (reference sequence). The sample here was peripheral blood, taken 360 days after TCRalphabeta/CD19-depleted stem cell transplant. V usage is TRBV5-5 and J usage is TRBJ1-4; the D gene is possibly TRBD1 (6 bases). The sequence was collected from a female patient aged 2-9 years who had a stem cell transplant for Fanconi anemia, so the T cells may come from the graft donor. CDR3 DNA sequence: TGTGCCAGCAGCTTGAGGACAGATGAAAAACTGTTTTTT. Translation gives CASSLRTDEKLFF.